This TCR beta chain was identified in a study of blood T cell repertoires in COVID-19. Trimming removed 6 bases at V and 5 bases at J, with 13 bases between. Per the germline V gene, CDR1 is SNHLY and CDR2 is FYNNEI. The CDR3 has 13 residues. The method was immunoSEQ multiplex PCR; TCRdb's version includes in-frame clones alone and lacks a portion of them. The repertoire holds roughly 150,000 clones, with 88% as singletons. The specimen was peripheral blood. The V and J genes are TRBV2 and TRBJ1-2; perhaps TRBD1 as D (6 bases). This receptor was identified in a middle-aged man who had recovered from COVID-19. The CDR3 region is CASSAGTTYGYTF. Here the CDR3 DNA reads TGTGCCAGCAGCGCCGGGACAACTTATGGCTACACCTTC. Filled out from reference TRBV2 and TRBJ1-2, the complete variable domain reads EPEVTQTPSHQVTQMGQEVILRCVPISNHLYFYWYRQILGQKVEFLVSFYNNEISEKSEIFDDQFSVERPDGSNFTLKIRSTKLEDSAMYFCASSAGTTYGYTFGSGTRLTVV.